This is a list of T cell receptor beta chains from one sample in a study of CD8+ T cells in alopecia areata. Measured with immunoSEQ multiplex PCR; TCRdb has only the in-frame clones, and not every one. The sample includes about 64,000 clones, more than 45% of them seen just once. This sample comprised CD8+ T cells sorted from blood, obtained at approximately week 36, from a patient treated with tofacitinib. Receptor source: a human donor with alopecia areata. Both conserved end residues are part of each CDR3. Fields, in order: clone size, V gene, J gene, D gene, CDR3 protein, CDR3 DNA. A D gene is named only where the DNA matches it firmly. Not all rows give a size; the values are once, few, many and, for expanded clones, a class.

clone size: -
V gene: TRBV19
J gene: TRBJ2-1
D gene: -
CDR3 protein: CASSPTGSSYNEQFF
CDR3 DNA: TGTGCCAGTAGCCCAACAGGGAGCTCCTACAATGAGCAGTTCTTC

clone size: many
V gene: TRBV7-9
J gene: TRBJ2-3
D gene: -
CDR3 protein: CASSTDTQYF
CDR3 DNA: TGTGCCAGCAGCACAGATACGCAGTATTTT

clone size: -
V gene: TRBV29-1
J gene: TRBJ2-1
D gene: -
CDR3 protein: CSVDYYNEQFF
CDR3 DNA: TGCAGCGTGGACTACTACAATGAGCAGTTCTTC

clone size: -
V gene: TRBV4-3
J gene: TRBJ1-1
D gene: -
CDR3 protein: CASSQDRAGNTEAFF
CDR3 DNA: TGCGCCAGCAGCCAAGATCGGGCAGGGAACACTGAAGCTTTCTTT

clone size: -
V gene: TRBV21-1
J gene: TRBJ2-4
D gene: -
CDR3 protein: CASSKGLTKNIQYF
CDR3 DNA: TGTGCCAGCAGCAAGGGACTAACCAAAAACATTCAGTACTTC

clone size: -
V gene: TRBV15
J gene: TRBJ2-5
D gene: -
CDR3 protein: CATSRDYPGQTQYF
CDR3 DNA: TGTGCCACCAGCAGAGATTATCCTGGACAGACCCAGTACTTC

clone size: few
V gene: TRBV4-2
J gene: TRBJ1-2
D gene: -
CDR3 protein: CASSPLGYYGYTF
CDR3 DNA: TGTGCCAGCAGCCCGTTAGGATACTACGGCTACACCTTC

clone size: -
V gene: TRBV29-1
J gene: TRBJ2-3
D gene: -
CDR3 protein: CSVYPSDNTDTQYF
CDR3 DNA: TGCAGCGTTTACCCTAGCGACAACACAGATACGCAGTATTTT

clone size: -
V gene: TRBV18
J gene: TRBJ1-5
D gene: -
CDR3 protein: CASSPYGNNQPQHF
CDR3 DNA: TGTGCCAGCTCACCATACGGGAACAATCAGCCCCAGCATTTT

clone size: -
V gene: TRBV27
J gene: TRBJ2-7
D gene: TRBD1
CDR3 protein: CASATRGTGEQYF
CDR3 DNA: TGTGCCAGCGCAACCAGGGGGACGGGCGAGCAGTACTTC

clone size: few
V gene: TRBV2
J gene: TRBJ2-6
D gene: TRBD1
CDR3 protein: CASSKPRDRGSGANVLTF
CDR3 DNA: TGTGCCAGCAGCAAGCCCCGGGACAGGGGTTCTGGGGCCAACGTCCTGACTTTC

clone size: -
V gene: TRBV29-1
J gene: TRBJ2-7
D gene: -
CDR3 protein: CSVGVADSSYEQYF
CDR3 DNA: TGCAGCGTTGGTGTAGCGGATAGCTCCTACGAGCAGTACTTC

clone size: few
V gene: TRBV29-1
J gene: TRBJ2-2
D gene: -
CDR3 protein: CSVATGRNAQLFF
CDR3 DNA: TGCAGCGTTGCTACAGGGAGAAATGCCCAGCTGTTTTTT

clone size: -
V gene: TRBV27
J gene: TRBJ1-4
D gene: TRBD1
CDR3 protein: CASRDRRNEKLFF
CDR3 DNA: TGTGCCAGCAGGGACAGGAGGAATGAAAAACTGTTTTTT

clone size: -
V gene: TRBV7-9
J gene: TRBJ1-1
D gene: -
CDR3 protein: CASDLRWVERTEAFF
CDR3 DNA: TGTGCCAGCGACCTCCGGTGGGTGGAGCGGACTGAAGCTTTCTTT

clone size: few
V gene: TRBV7-9
J gene: TRBJ2-2
D gene: -
CDR3 protein: CASSSGQQNTGELFF
CDR3 DNA: TGTGCCAGCAGCTCAGGGCAGCAGAACACCGGGGAGCTGTTTTTT

clone size: -
V gene: TRBV25-1
J gene: TRBJ2-5
D gene: -
CDR3 protein: CASSDLGSETQYF
CDR3 DNA: TGTGCCAGCAGTGATTTAGGTAGCGAGACCCAGTACTTC

clone size: -
V gene: TRBV28
J gene: TRBJ2-4
D gene: -
CDR3 protein: CASSLFGQIAKNIQYF
CDR3 DNA: TGTGCCAGCAGTTTATTTGGACAGATAGCCAAAAACATTCAGTACTTC

clone size: -
V gene: TRBV27
J gene: TRBJ2-1
D gene: TRBD1
CDR3 protein: CASRRDGTEFF
CDR3 DNA: TGTGCCAGCAGACGAGACGGGACAGAGTTCTTC

clone size: -
V gene: TRBV30
J gene: TRBJ1-5
D gene: TRBD1
CDR3 protein: CAWSTGTGDQPQHF
CDR3 DNA: TGTGCCTGGAGTACCGGGACAGGGGATCAGCCCCAGCATTTT

clone size: -
V gene: TRBV28
J gene: TRBJ2-5
D gene: -
CDR3 protein: CASRVSGAETQYF
CDR3 DNA: TGTGCCAGCAGGGTTTCAGGGGCCGAGACCCAGTACTTC

clone size: -
V gene: TRBV7-9
J gene: TRBJ1-5
D gene: TRBD1
CDR3 protein: CASSADRGKPQHF
CDR3 DNA: TGTGCCAGCAGCGCAGACAGGGGCAAGCCCCAGCATTTT

clone size: -
V gene: TRBV4-1
J gene: TRBJ2-1
D gene: -
CDR3 protein: CASSLRIWGTNEQFF
CDR3 DNA: TGCGCCAGCAGCTTACGAATTTGGGGCACAAATGAGCAGTTCTTC

clone size: -
V gene: TRBV27
J gene: TRBJ2-5
D gene: -
CDR3 protein: CASSLGMGETQYF
CDR3 DNA: TGTGCCAGCAGTCTAGGGATGGGCGAGACCCAGTACTTC

clone size: -
V gene: TRBV9
J gene: TRBJ2-3
D gene: -
CDR3 protein: CASSVAGVSDTQYF
CDR3 DNA: TGTGCCAGCAGCGTAGCGGGAGTGTCGGATACGCAGTATTTT

clone size: once
V gene: TRBV7-9
J gene: TRBJ1-4
D gene: -
CDR3 protein: CASSRTDDEKLFF
CDR3 DNA: TGTGCCAGCTCGAGGACAGACGATGAAAAACTGTTTTTT

clone size: -
V gene: TRBV30
J gene: TRBJ1-5
D gene: -
CDR3 protein: CAWSEFGNQPQHF
CDR3 DNA: TGTGCCTGGAGTGAATTCGGGAATCAGCCCCAGCATTTT

clone size: -
V gene: TRBV9
J gene: TRBJ2-6
D gene: -
CDR3 protein: CASSFRTGSGANVLTF
CDR3 DNA: TGTGCCAGCAGCTTCCGGACGGGATCTGGGGCCAACGTCCTGACTTTC

clone size: once
V gene: TRBV30
J gene: TRBJ2-7
D gene: TRBD1
CDR3 protein: CAWSQGAGYEQYF
CDR3 DNA: TGTGCCTGGAGCCAGGGGGCTGGGTACGAGCAGTACTTC

clone size: -
V gene: TRBV15
J gene: TRBJ1-1
D gene: -
CDR3 protein: CATSRVRNTEAFF
CDR3 DNA: TGTGCCACCAGCAGGGTCAGGAACACTGAAGCTTTCTTT

clone size: -
V gene: TRBV29-1
J gene: TRBJ2-7
D gene: -
CDR3 protein: CSALRWGARGDEQYF
CDR3 DNA: TGCAGCGCCCTCCGGTGGGGGGCTAGAGGGGACGAGCAGTACTTC

clone size: once
V gene: TRBV21-1
J gene: TRBJ1-2
D gene: -
CDR3 protein: CASSIDRRGNYGYTF
CDR3 DNA: TGTGCCAGCAGCATAGACCGGAGGGGCAACTATGGCTACACCTTC

clone size: -
V gene: TRBV6-5
J gene: TRBJ2-7
D gene: TRBD2
CDR3 protein: CASSYPREGRERQYF
CDR3 DNA: TGTGCCAGCAGTTACCCCCGGGAGGGCAGGGAGAGGCAGTACTTC

clone size: -
V gene: TRBV15
J gene: TRBJ2-7
D gene: -
CDR3 protein: CATSSQPGTIYEQYF
CDR3 DNA: TGTGCCACCAGCTCCCAACCCGGGACAATCTACGAGCAGTACTTC

clone size: -
V gene: TRBV5-1
J gene: TRBJ2-3
D gene: TRBD1
CDR3 protein: CASSAGTGLGSDTQYF
CDR3 DNA: TGCGCCAGCAGCGCCGGGACAGGGCTAGGCTCAGATACGCAGTATTTT

clone size: -
V gene: TRBV29-1
J gene: TRBJ2-7
D gene: TRBD2
CDR3 protein: CSATGLADPIRSYEQYF
CDR3 DNA: TGCAGCGCCACGGGACTAGCGGACCCGATTCGCTCCTACGAGCAGTACTTC

clone size: -
V gene: TRBV7-2
J gene: TRBJ2-5
D gene: -
CDR3 protein: CASSSQGYQETQYF
CDR3 DNA: TGTGCCAGCAGCTCCCAGGGTTACCAAGAGACCCAGTACTTC

clone size: -
V gene: TRBV20-1
J gene: TRBJ1-1
D gene: -
CDR3 protein: CSGGGEAFF
CDR3 DNA: TGCAGTGGAGGGGGTGAAGCTTTCTTT

clone size: -
V gene: TRBV4-2
J gene: TRBJ1-1
D gene: -
CDR3 protein: CASSHYAGSDTEAFF
CDR3 DNA: TGTGCCAGCAGCCATTACGCAGGGTCGGACACTGAAGCTTTCTTT

clone size: -
V gene: TRBV28
J gene: TRBJ2-1
D gene: -
CDR3 protein: CASREDSSYNEQFF
CDR3 DNA: TGTGCCAGCAGAGAGGACAGCTCCTACAATGAGCAGTTCTTC

clone size: few
V gene: TRBV18
J gene: TRBJ1-1
D gene: -
CDR3 protein: CASSGLETEAFF
CDR3 DNA: TGTGCCAGCTCAGGCTTGGAAACTGAAGCTTTCTTT

clone size: few
V gene: TRBV29-1
J gene: TRBJ1-2
D gene: -
CDR3 protein: CSAGDNNYGYTF
CDR3 DNA: TGCAGTGCCGGGGACAACAACTATGGCTACACCTTC

clone size: -
V gene: TRBV29-1
J gene: TRBJ2-5
D gene: TRBD2
CDR3 protein: CSVDRAGGHTNPEETQYF
CDR3 DNA: TGCAGCGTTGATAGAGCGGGAGGCCATACAAACCCCGAAGAGACCCAGTACTTC

clone size: many
V gene: TRBV9
J gene: TRBJ2-7
D gene: -
CDR3 protein: CASSPPSGPSYEQYF
CDR3 DNA: TGTGCCAGCAGCCCCCCATCCGGGCCCTCCTACGAGCAGTACTTC

clone size: -
V gene: TRBV27
J gene: TRBJ2-7
D gene: -
CDR3 protein: CASSFGAEQYF
CDR3 DNA: TGTGCCAGCAGTTTCGGGGCAGAGCAGTACTTC

clone size: few
V gene: TRBV29-1
J gene: TRBJ1-2
D gene: -
CDR3 protein: CSVEQGSVYGYTF
CDR3 DNA: TGCAGCGTTGAGCAGGGGAGTGTTTATGGCTACACCTTC